The next 14 T cell receptor beta chains were all read from a single sample in a study of blood T cells in healthy people across ages. PCR was performed a second time for about 7 to 11 cycles using a sample-barcoded 5' primer and a J-beta primer mix. TCRdb reprocessed the 5' RACE reads via MiXCR and lists one record per CDR3 protein. The table has around 990,000 distinct CDR3 sequences, roughly two fifths seen once. Material: blood. The source of these receptors is a man aged 18-30 years in good health.

This clonotype has only a few counts. The V call is TRBV7-3, the J call TRBJ2-2; D ambiguous. The V end lost 5 bases, the J end lost 6 bases, and 16 bases lay between the germline ends. Germline V gene lookup returns CDR1 SGHTA and CDR2 FQGTGA. The CDR3 extends over 15 amino acids. The CDR3 loop is CASSPFPDTAGELFF. The CDR3 coding sequence is TGTGCCAGCAGCCCATTTCCTGACACTGCCGGGGAGCTGTTTTTT.

This clonotype was counted many times. The chain employs TRBV20-1 and TRBJ1-1; D may be TRBD1 (5 bases). This CDR3 contains 12 residues. Trimming took off 0 bases at V and 5 bases at J, with 7 bases between the two ends. Germline lookup yields CDR1 DFQATT and CDR2 SNEGSKA (reference sequence). CDR3 region: CSARDRETEAFF. CDR3 DNA: TGCAGTGCTAGAGACAGGGAGACTGAAGCTTTCTTT.

This clonotype occurred a few times. V usage is TRBV7-8 and J usage is TRBJ2-3, with 7 bases aligning to TRBD1. The ends lost 5 bases at V and 3 bases at J; junction bases unmatched: 8. The CDR3 is 15 amino acids. CDR1 is SGHVS, CDR2 FQNEAQ, per germline. The CDR3 sequence is CASSTPDRITDTQYF. CDR3 nucleotides: TGTGCCAGCAGCACCCCGGACAGGATAACAGATACGCAGTATTTT.

The rearrangement links TRBV6-5 to TRBJ2-7; 9 bases agree with TRBD2. This CDR3 contains 14 residues. Looked up from germline, CDR1 is MNHEY and CDR2 is SVGAGI. V lost 5 bases to trimming and J lost 5 bases; unmatched junction nucleotides: 7. The CDR3 coding sequence is TGTGCCAGCAGTCCTAGCGGGGCAAACCACGAGCAGTACTTC. Translation gives CASSPSGANHEQYF.

This clonotype occurred a few times. CDR3 sequence: CAISDPGSIGETQYF. DNA of the CDR3: TGTGCCATCAGTGACCCCGGTTCTATTGGAGAGACCCAGTACTTC. The V call is TRBV10-3, the J call TRBJ2-5, with unresolved D. Germline assignment: CDR1 ENHRY and CDR2 SYGVKD. CDR3 length: 15 residues. The ends were cut back, 3 bases at V and 4 bases at J, with 15 bases in the middle.

The chain couples TRBV10-3 to TRBJ2-1, with D possibly matching TRBD1 (5 bases). Germline CDR1 and CDR2: ENHRY and SYGVKD. This CDR3 contains 13 residues. The V and J ends lost 2 bases and 7 bases respectively, with 9 bases between them. CDR3 residues: CAISEGQGNEQFF. For the CDR3, the DNA is TGTGCCATCAGTGAGGGACAAGGGAATGAGCAGTTCTTC.

V and J are TRBV6-6 and TRBJ1-5, with 8 bases identical to TRBD1. The CDR3 totals 16 residues. J was trimmed by 5 bases and V by 0 bases; bases with no gene match: 6. CDR1 is MNHNY and CDR2 is SVGAGI in the germline V gene (reference sequence). The CDR3 is CASSYSRTGRHQPQHF. CDR3 in DNA: TGTGCCAGCAGTTACTCGCGGACAGGGCGCCATCAGCCCCAGCATTTT.

CDR3: CASRNRAFGYTF. For the CDR3, the DNA is TGTGCCAGCAGAAACAGGGCTTTTGGCTACACCTTC. V usage is TRBV6-5 and J usage is TRBJ1-2; D possibly corresponds to TRBD1 (6 bases). Trimming shortened V by 6 bases and J by 7 bases, and 12 bases separated the two germline ends. Germline lookup yields CDR1 MNHEY and CDR2 SVGAGI. CDR3 size: 12 residues.

This chain connects TRBV6-2 or TRBV6-3 to TRBJ2-4, with 10 nucleotides matching TRBD1. The J call may be mistaken, given a closer DNA end match to TRBJ2-7. Germline loops: CDR1 MNHEY, CDR2 SVGEGT. The CDR3 has 15 residues. CDR3 sequence: CASTLTRDRGYEQYF. Here the CDR3 DNA reads TGTGCCAGCACATTAACCCGGGACAGGGGCTACGAGCAGTACTTC.

The gene calls are TRBV7-6 and TRBJ2-3; possibly TRBD1 for D (6 bases). Germline V gives CDR1 SGHVS, CDR2 FNYEAQ. This CDR3 is 18 amino acids long. V was shortened by 4 bases and J by 6 bases, with 26 bases between the two germline ends. CDR3 in amino acids: CASSSPQGLSVGWDTQYF. The CDR3 nucleotides read TGTGCCAGCAGCTCCCCCCAGGGGTTGTCTGTGGGATGGGATACGCAGTATTTT.

This chain uses TRBV12-3 or TRBV12-4 with TRBJ1-1; 8 bases are shared with TRBD1. Germline trimming cut 4 bases from V and 1 base from J; bases unmatched to any gene: 11. This CDR3 is built from 17 residues. The CDR3 DNA sequence: TGTGCCAGCAGTTCCGGGACAGGTGTTGGGCGGAACACTGAAGCTTTCTTT. This sequence encodes CASSSGTGVGRNTEAFF.

This clonotype was detected only a few times. Here the CDR3 DNA reads TGTGCCAGCACCCCCGGGACAGGGGGATACAATGAGCAGTTCTTC. This gives the protein CASTPGTGGYNEQFF. The chain joins TRBV2 to TRBJ2-1, with 11 bases identical to TRBD1. The germline V gene has CDR1 SNHLY and CDR2 FYNNEI. The CDR3 runs to 15 residues. V dropped 7 bases and J dropped 4; count of bases not matched to a gene: 6.

This clonotype was recorded only once. V usage is TRBV7-9 and J usage is TRBJ2-1; D is unclear. Deletions cut 1 base from V and 15 bases from J, with 13 bases between. Per the germline V gene, CDR1 is SEHNR and CDR2 is FQNEAQ (reference sequence). The CDR3 has 12 residues. Here the CDR3 DNA reads TGTGCCAGCAGCTTAGTTTTGGGCAGTCGGTTCTTC. It translates to CASSLVLGSRFF. Variable domain in full (rest from reference TRBV7-9 and TRBJ2-1): DTGVSQNPRHKITKRGQNVTFRCDPISEHNRLYWYRQTLGQGPEFLTYFQNEAQLEKSRLLSDRFSAERPKGSFSTLEIQRTEQGDSAMYLCASSLVLGSRFFGPGTRLTVL.

This rearrangement joins TRBV19 to TRBJ2-1; 10 bases line up with TRBD2. The DNA end lines up better with TRBJ2-7; the J call may be wrong. CDR1 LNHDA and CDR2 SQIVND come from the germline V gene (reference sequence). The CDR3 is 15 amino acids. This CDR3 reads CASSITSGDYNEQYF. In nucleotides, the CDR3 is TGTGCCAGTAGTATTACTAGCGGGGACTACAATGAGCAGTACTTC.